Listed below are T cell receptor beta chains from one sample, sequenced in a study of graft-versus-host responses after intestinal transplantation. Sequencing was performed with immunoSEQ multiplex PCR; in TCRdb, only in-frame clones are kept and a portion is missing. The data hold some 31,000 clones, with around nine tenths observed a single time. The material was PBMCs, obtained around 430 days after intestinal transplantation. The receptors shown here come from a human patient who received an intestinal transplant, so some T cells may come from the graft donor. Both conserved end residues are part of each CDR3. The D gene is left open where the match is weak. Not all rows give a size; the values are once, few, many and, for expanded clones, a class.

V	J	D	size	length	CDR3	DNA
TRBV28	TRBJ1-1	TRBD1	.	14	CASLYRGLNTEAFF	TGTGCCAGCCTTTACAGGGGGCTTAACACTGAAGCTTTCTTT
TRBV11-2	TRBJ1-1	TRBD1	.	16	CASSSRTGTGITEAFF	TGTGCCAGCAGCTCTCGGACAGGAACGGGGATCACTGAAGCTTTCTTT
TRBV4-3	TRBJ1-4	.	.	12	CASSQGGEKLFF	TGCGCCAGCAGCCAAGGGGGTGAAAAACTGTTTTTT
TRBV6-1	TRBJ1-5	.	.	13	CASSWDPNQPQHF	TGTGCCAGCAGTTGGGACCCCAATCAGCCCCAGCATTTT
TRBV7-2	TRBJ2-2	TRBD1	.	16	CASSLGGQGNTGELFF	TGTGCCAGCAGCTTAGGGGGACAGGGAAACACCGGGGAGCTGTTTTTT
TRBV28	TRBJ1-2	.	.	15	CASSPGIHTSNGYTF	TGTGCCAGCAGTCCCGGGATTCATACTTCTAACGGCTACACCTTC
TRBV20-1	TRBJ1-1	.	once	10	CSAPFPEAFF	TGCAGTGCCCCATTTCCTGAAGCTTTCTTT
TRBV28	TRBJ1-2	.	.	15	CASSFPAHPYDGYTF	TGTGCCAGCAGTTTTCCAGCCCACCCCTATGATGGCTACACCTTC
TRBV30	TRBJ1-1	.	once	11	CAWSQSTEAFF	TGTGCCTGGAGTCAATCCACTGAAGCTTTCTTT
TRBV19	TRBJ1-5	.	.	14	CASSPWEGDQPQHF	TGTGCCAGTAGCCCGTGGGAGGGCGATCAGCCCCAGCATTTT
TRBV7-9	TRBJ2-1	.	.	14	CASSLAVGGDEQFF	TGTGCCAGCAGCTTAGCGGTAGGGGGTGATGAGCAGTTCTTC
TRBV18	TRBJ1-5	.	.	16	CASSPPGVDGNQPQHF	TGTGCCAGCTCACCACCAGGGGTTGATGGCAATCAGCCCCAGCATTTT
TRBV30	TRBJ1-4	TRBD1	.	16	CAWSLDRDATNEKLFF	TGTGCCTGGAGTCTGGACAGGGATGCAACTAATGAAAAACTGTTTTTT
TRBV25-1	TRBJ1-2	.	.	13	CASSESGGDGYTF	TGTGCCAGCAGTGAATCTGGCGGAGATGGCTACACCTTC
TRBV7-2	TRBJ1-5	.	.	15	CASSLVSKSNQPQHF	TGTGCCAGCAGCTTAGTATCCAAAAGCAATCAGCCCCAGCATTTT
TRBV10-2	TRBJ2-1	TRBD2	.	15	CASTERLAGYNEQFF	TGCGCCAGCACCGAGAGACTAGCGGGCTACAATGAGCAGTTCTTC
TRBV10-1	TRBJ2-1	TRBD2	once	15	CASSPGTRGANEQFF	TGCGCCAGCAGCCCCGGGACTAGGGGGGCAAATGAGCAGTTCTTC
TRBV7-2	TRBJ1-2	.	.	15	CASSLDGRTYYGYTF	TGTGCCAGCAGCTTAGATGGACGGACCTACTATGGCTACACCTTC
TRBV6-1	TRBJ1-5	.	.	17	CASSAPSGRGSNQPQHF	TGTGCCAGCAGTGCCCCTTCCGGGCGAGGTAGCAATCAGCCCCAGCATTTT
TRBV7-9	TRBJ1-5	.	.	16	CASSSGNGGGSQPQHF	TGTGCCAGCAGCTCCGGGAATGGGGGTGGTAGTCAGCCCCAGCATTTT
TRBV19	TRBJ2-1	TRBD2	.	15	CASSFERGDYNEQFF	TGTGCCAGTAGCTTTGAGCGGGGGGACTACAATGAACAGTTCTTC
TRBV11-2	TRBJ1-1	TRBD1	.	13	CASSPGTGAEAFF	TGTGCCAGCAGCCCCGGGACAGGGGCTGAAGCTTTCTTT
TRBV14	TRBJ1-5	.	.	17	CASSQPVGGQINQPQHF	TGTGCCAGCAGCCAGCCCGTGGGTGGACAGATCAATCAGCCCCAGCATTTT
TRBV7-9	TRBJ2-7	.	.	15	CASSYSSGSKGEQYF	TGTGCCAGCAGCTATTCCAGCGGGTCCAAAGGCGAGCAGTACTTC
TRBV7-2	TRBJ2-7	.	.	13	CASSLAQGKEQYF	TGTGCCAGCAGCTTAGCGCAGGGTAAGGAGCAGTACTTC
TRBV30	TRBJ2-2	.	.	14	CAWMSGGYTGELFF	TGTGCCTGGATGTCGGGGGGCTACACCGGGGAGCTGTTTTTT
TRBV7-8	TRBJ2-7	TRBD2	.	16	CASSLMFSGSGYEQYF	TGTGCCAGCAGCTTAATGTTTAGCGGGAGCGGGTACGAGCAGTACTTC
TRBV7-2	TRBJ1-2	.	.	14	CASSLDGVGYGYTF	TGTGCCAGCAGCTTAGATGGGGTAGGATATGGCTACACCTTC
TRBV7-8	TRBJ2-7	.	.	14	CASPTGQADYEQYF	TGTGCCAGCCCTACGGGGCAGGCCGACTACGAGCAGTACTTC
TRBV11-3	TRBJ2-1	TRBD1	.	16	CASSGAGTGVDNEQFF	TGTGCCAGCAGCGGGGCCGGGACAGGGGTCGACAATGAGCAGTTCTTC
TRBV5-1	TRBJ2-3	.	.	12	CASSLLADTQYF	TGCGCCAGCAGCTTGCTGGCAGATACGCAGTATTTT
TRBV7-2	TRBJ1-4	.	.	15	CASSLEGGPNEKLFF	TGTGCCAGCAGCTTAGAGGGTGGACCTAATGAAAAACTGTTTTTT
TRBV5-1	TRBJ2-1	TRBD1	.	15	CASSFRDRVNNEQFF	TGCGCCAGCAGCTTCAGGGACAGGGTTAACAATGAGCAGTTCTTC
TRBV10-3	TRBJ2-1	TRBD2	once	14	CAISDPGLAREQFF	TGTGCCATCAGCGACCCGGGACTAGCGCGGGAGCAGTTCTTC
TRBV12-5	TRBJ1-1	.	.	16	CASGLFPGIMNTEAFF	TGTGCTAGTGGTTTATTCCCGGGTATAATGAACACTGAAGCTTTCTTT
TRBV10-2	TRBJ1-2	.	.	14	CASSEVGGLGGYTF	TGCGCCAGCAGTGAGGTGGGGGGCTTGGGTGGCTACACCTTC
TRBV6-5	TRBJ2-1	TRBD1	.	15	CASTTPGQGYNEQFF	TGTGCCAGCACGACCCCGGGACAGGGATACAATGAGCAGTTCTTC